Detailed here is one T cell receptor beta chain. No antigen is known for it. Each CDR3 protein gets one entry after TCRdb re-called the 5' RACE reads with MiXCR. The data hold 500,000 or so distinct CDR3 sequences, with 20% to 25% observed a single time. The source of the sample is a study of identical twins. CDR3 size: 16 residues. V was trimmed by 0 bases and J by 2 bases, leaving 14 bases between them. Per the germline V gene, CDR1 is SGHRS and CDR2 is YFSETQ. General observations from the study: Sequences that were out-of-frame, alpha and twin-shared displayed an excess of low generation probability.

These data were likewise used in another study, on T cells expressing NK-cell markers. That publication notes: Sorted CD3+CD56-NKG2C+, CD3+CD56+NKG2C+ and CD3+CD56+NKG2C- T cells supplied the TCR beta repertoires. These clonotypes, the leaders elsewhere, also led the CD3+CD56-NKG2C+ fraction in four donors.

The sample was CD4+ T cells sorted from blood. This clonotype originated in a woman under 30 in good health. This sequence joins TRBV5-1 and TRBJ2-5; D gene ambiguous. The CDR3 region has the DNA TGCGCCAGCAGCTTGGAGGTTATCGCCAGACAAGAGACCCAGTACTTC. It yields the protein CASSLEVIARQETQYF.